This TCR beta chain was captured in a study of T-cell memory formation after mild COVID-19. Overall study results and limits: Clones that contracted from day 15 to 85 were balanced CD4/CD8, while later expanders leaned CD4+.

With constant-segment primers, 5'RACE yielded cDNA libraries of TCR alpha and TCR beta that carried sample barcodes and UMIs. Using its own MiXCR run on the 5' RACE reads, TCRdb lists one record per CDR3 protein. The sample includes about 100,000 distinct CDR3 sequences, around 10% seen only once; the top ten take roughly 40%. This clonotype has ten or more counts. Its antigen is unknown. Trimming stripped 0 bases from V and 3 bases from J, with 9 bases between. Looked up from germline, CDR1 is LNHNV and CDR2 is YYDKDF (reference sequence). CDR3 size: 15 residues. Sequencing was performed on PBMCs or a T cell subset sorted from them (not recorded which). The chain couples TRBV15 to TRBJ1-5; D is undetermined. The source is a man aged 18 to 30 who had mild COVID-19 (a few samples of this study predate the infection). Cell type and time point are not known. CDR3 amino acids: CATSRDLQVNQPQHF. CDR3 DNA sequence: TGTGCCACCAGCAGAGATTTGCAGGTCAATCAGCCCCAGCATTTT.